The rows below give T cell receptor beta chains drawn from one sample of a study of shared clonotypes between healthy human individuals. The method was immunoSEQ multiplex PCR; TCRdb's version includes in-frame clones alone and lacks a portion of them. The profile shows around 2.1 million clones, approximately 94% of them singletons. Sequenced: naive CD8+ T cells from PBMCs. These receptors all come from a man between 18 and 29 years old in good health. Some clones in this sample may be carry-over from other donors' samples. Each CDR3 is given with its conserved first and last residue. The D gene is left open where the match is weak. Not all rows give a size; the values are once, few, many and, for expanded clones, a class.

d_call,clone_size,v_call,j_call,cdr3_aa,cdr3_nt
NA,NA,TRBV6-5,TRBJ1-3,CASSYRGSSGNTIYF,TGTGCCAGCAGTTACAGGGGTTCCTCTGGAAACACCATATATTTT
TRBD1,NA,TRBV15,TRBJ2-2,CATSRDRRGPLTGELFF,TGTGCCACCAGCAGAGATCGCAGGGGGCCCCTCACCGGGGAGCTGTTTTTT
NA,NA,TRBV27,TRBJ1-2,CASRAPGPSQGWSGYTF,TGTGCCAGCAGAGCTCCGGGACCTTCTCAAGGTTGGTCCGGCTACACCTTC
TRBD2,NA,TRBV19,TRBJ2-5,CASSLGGWKETQYF,TGTGCCAGTAGTCTGGGGGGGTGGAAAGAGACCCAGTACTTC
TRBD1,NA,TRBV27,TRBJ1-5,CASSLWTGDHSNQPQHF,TGTGCCAGCAGTTTATGGACAGGAGATCATAGCAATCAGCCCCAGCATTTT
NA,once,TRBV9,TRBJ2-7,CASSGEPTATYEQYF,TGTGCCAGCAGCGGAGAACCGACAGCTACCTACGAGCAGTACTTC
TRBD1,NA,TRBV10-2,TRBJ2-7,CASSEWDSYEQYF,TGCGCCAGCAGTGAGTGGGACAGCTACGAGCAGTACTTC
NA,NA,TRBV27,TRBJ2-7,CASSLSGDYEQYF,TGTGCCAGCAGTTTATCTGGGGACTACGAGCAGTACTTC
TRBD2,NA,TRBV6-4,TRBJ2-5,CASGGSETQYF,TGTGCCAGCGGCGGGAGTGAGACCCAGTACTTC
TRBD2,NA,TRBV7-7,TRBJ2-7,CASSHGLAGAYEQYF,TGTGCCAGCAGCCACGGACTAGCGGGAGCCTACGAGCAGTACTTC
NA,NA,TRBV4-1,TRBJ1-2,CASSQESNPSLYGYTF,TGCGCCAGCAGCCAAGAGTCTAACCCCTCGCTCTATGGCTACACCTTC
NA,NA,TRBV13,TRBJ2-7,CASSQRWESLGEQYF,TGTGCCAGCAGCCAACGGTGGGAAAGCCTGGGGGAGCAGTACTTC
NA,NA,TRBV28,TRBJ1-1,CASSTSIVPANTEAFF,TGTGCCAGCAGTACATCGATTGTGCCGGCGAACACTGAAGCTTTCTTT
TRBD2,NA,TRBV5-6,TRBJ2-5,CASSPGTSGRALETQYF,TGTGCCAGCAGCCCGGGGACTAGCGGGAGGGCCTTGGAGACCCAGTACTTC
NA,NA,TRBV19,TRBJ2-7,CASSRRTFYPYEQYF,TGTGCCAGTAGTAGAAGAACTTTTTACCCCTACGAGCAGTACTTC
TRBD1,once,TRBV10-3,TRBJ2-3,CAISKDRGQVDTQYF,TGTGCCATCAGTAAGGACAGGGGGCAGGTAGATACGCAGTATTTT
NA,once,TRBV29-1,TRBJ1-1,CSVEGGNTEAFF,TGCAGCGTTGAGGGGGGGAACACTGAAGCTTTCTTT
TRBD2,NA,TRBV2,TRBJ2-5,CASRDPGLAGETQYF,TGTGCCAGCAGGGATCCCGGTCTAGCGGGAGAGACCCAGTACTTC
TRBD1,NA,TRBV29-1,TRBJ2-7,CSIATGTGRSYEQYF,TGCAGCATAGCGACCGGGACAGGACGATCCTACGAGCAGTACTTC
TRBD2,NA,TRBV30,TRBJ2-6,CAWSVVPPGGYLGGVLTF,TGTGCCTGGAGTGTAGTGCCCCCGGGGGGTTACCTCGGAGGCGTCCTGACTTTC
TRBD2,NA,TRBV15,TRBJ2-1,CATSPAGLGPYNEQFF,TGTGCCACCAGCCCCGCGGGACTAGGTCCCTACAATGAGCAGTTCTTC
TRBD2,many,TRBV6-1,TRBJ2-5,CASSEMKRERSETQYF,TGTGCCAGCAGTGAAATGAAGCGGGAGAGGAGTGAGACCCAGTACTTC
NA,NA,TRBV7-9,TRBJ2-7,CASSLAGRDYEQYF,TGTGCCAGCAGCTTAGCCGGCAGAGATTACGAGCAGTACTTC
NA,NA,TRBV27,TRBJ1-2,CASNSGEGSGYTF,TGTGCCAGCAACAGCGGGGAGGGCAGTGGCTACACCTTC
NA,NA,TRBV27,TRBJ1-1,CASFEGGTEAFF,TGTGCCAGCTTCGAAGGGGGGACTGAAGCTTTCTTT
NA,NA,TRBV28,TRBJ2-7,CASRQGLYEQYF,TGTGCCAGCAGGCAGGGGTTATACGAGCAGTACTTC
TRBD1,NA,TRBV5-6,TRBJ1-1,CASSVYDRADTEAFF,TGTGCCAGCAGCGTATATGACAGGGCGGACACTGAAGCTTTCTTT
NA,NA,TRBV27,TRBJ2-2,CATAFSGIGELFF,TGTGCCACCGCCTTTTCAGGGATCGGGGAGCTGTTTTTT
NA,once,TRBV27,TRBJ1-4,CASSSEGRTTNEKLFF,TGTGCCAGCAGTTCTGAGGGGAGGACAACTAATGAAAAACTGTTTTTT
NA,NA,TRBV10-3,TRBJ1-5,CAISGDGEAGQPQHF,TGTGCCATCAGTGGTGATGGGGAAGCGGGTCAGCCCCAGCATTTT
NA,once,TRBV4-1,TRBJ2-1,CASSQSARGSSYNEQFF,TGCGCCAGCAGCCAATCCGCAAGGGGGAGCTCCTACAATGAGCAGTTCTTC
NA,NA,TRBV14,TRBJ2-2,CASSQVTGPGELFF,TGTGCCAGCAGCCAAGTTACGGGCCCCGGGGAGCTGTTTTTT
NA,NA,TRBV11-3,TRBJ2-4,CASSLYIRGAKNIQYF,TGTGCCAGCAGCCTCTACATTAGGGGCGCCAAAAACATTCAGTACTTC
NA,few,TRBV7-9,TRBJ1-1,CASSLPTGNTEAFF,TGTGCCAGCAGCTTACCGACCGGGAACACTGAAGCTTTCTTT
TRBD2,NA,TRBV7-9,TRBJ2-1,CASSLLPGLAGGNEQFF,TGTGCCAGCAGCTTACTACCGGGACTAGCGGGAGGCAATGAGCAGTTCTTC
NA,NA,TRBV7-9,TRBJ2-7,CASSLAGLEQYF,TGTGCCAGCAGCTTAGCCGGGCTCGAGCAGTACTTC
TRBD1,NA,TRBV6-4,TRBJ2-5,CASIPRAGQEETQYF,TGTGCCAGTATTCCCCGCGCGGGACAGGAAGAGACCCAGTACTTC
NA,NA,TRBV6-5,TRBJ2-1,CASSPGQPEGEQFF,TGTGCCAGCAGTCCGGGACAACCGGAGGGGGAGCAGTTCTTC
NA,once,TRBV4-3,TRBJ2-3,CASSPRYTDTQYF,TGCGCCAGCAGCCCTCGATACACAGATACGCAGTATTTT
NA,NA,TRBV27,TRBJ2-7,CASSLVPESYEQYF,TGTGCCAGCAGTTTGGTGCCGGAGAGCTACGAGCAGTACTTC
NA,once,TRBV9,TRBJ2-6,CASSVPRQVSGANVLTF,TGTGCCAGCAGCGTCCCTAGACAGGTTTCTGGGGCCAACGTCCTGACTTTC
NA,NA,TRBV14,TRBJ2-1,CASSQGLFGEGTNNEQFF,TGTGCCAGCAGCCAAGGATTGTTCGGGGAAGGGACAAACAATGAGCAGTTCTTC
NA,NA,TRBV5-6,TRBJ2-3,CASSLDPRAGTDTQYF,TGTGCCAGCAGCTTGGATCCGCGGGCCGGCACAGATACGCAGTATTTT
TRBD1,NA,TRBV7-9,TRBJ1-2,CASSPGQGGGYTF,TGTGCCAGCAGCCCCGGACAGGGAGGTGGCTACACCTTC
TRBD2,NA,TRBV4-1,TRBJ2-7,CASSQGASGGYEQYF,TGCGCCAGCAGCCAAGGGGCTAGCGGGGGCTACGAGCAGTACTTC
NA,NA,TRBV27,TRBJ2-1,CASSLSSRGAHNEQFF,TGTGCCAGCAGTTTATCGAGCCGAGGGGCACACAATGAGCAGTTCTTC
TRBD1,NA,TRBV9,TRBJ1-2,CASSGGQVDYGYTF,TGTGCCAGCAGCGGTGGACAGGTTGACTATGGCTACACCTTC
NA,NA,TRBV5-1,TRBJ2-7,CASSLNRDEQYF,TGCGCCAGCAGCCTGAACAGGGACGAGCAGTACTTC
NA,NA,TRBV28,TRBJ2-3,CASSLSTDTQYF,TGTGCCAGCAGTCTTTCCACAGATACGCAGTATTTT
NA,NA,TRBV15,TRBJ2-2,CATRGYGAGELFF,TGTGCCACTAGGGGTTATGGAGCCGGGGAGCTGTTTTTT
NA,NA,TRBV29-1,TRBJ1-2,CSVVEGSLSGGYTF,TGCAGCGTTGTCGAGGGGAGCTTATCGGGGGGCTACACCTTC
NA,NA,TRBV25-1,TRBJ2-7,CASSEFAYREQYF,TGTGCCAGCAGTGAATTCGCCTACCGCGAGCAGTACTTC
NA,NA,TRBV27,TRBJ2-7,CASSLGLSYEQYF,TGTGCCAGCAGTTTAGGACTGTCCTACGAGCAGTACTTC
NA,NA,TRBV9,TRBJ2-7,CASSRDIPYEQYF,TGTGCCAGCAGCCGGGACATTCCCTACGAGCAGTACTTC
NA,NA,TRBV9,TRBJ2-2,CASSALASGELFF,TGTGCCAGCAGCGCTTTGGCGAGTGGGGAGCTGTTTTTT
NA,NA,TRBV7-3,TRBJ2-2,CASSLTGSAYELFF,TGTGCCAGCAGCTTAACAGGTTCCGCGTACGAGCTGTTTTTT
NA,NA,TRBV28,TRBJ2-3,CASRPKRSWADTQYF,TGTGCCAGCAGGCCCAAGCGATCCTGGGCCGATACGCAGTATTTT
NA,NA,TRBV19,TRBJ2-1,CASSTRPPGEQFF,TGTGCCAGTAGTACCCGGCCTCCGGGTGAGCAGTTCTTC
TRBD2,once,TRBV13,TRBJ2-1,CASSFGGRGKNEQFF,TGTGCCAGCAGCTTCGGCGGGAGAGGGAAAAATGAGCAGTTCTTC
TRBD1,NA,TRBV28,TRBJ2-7,CASSAPGTGYEQYF,TGTGCCAGCAGTGCTCCCGGGACAGGGTACGAGCAGTACTTC